This T cell receptor (beta chain) was sequenced in a study of CD4 T cells in relation to SARS-CoV-2 and coronaviruses. Study in general: PBMCs were cultured with antigen for roughly 9 days before TCR beta sequencing.

Comments on this clone: What it recognizes is unknown.

Here immunoSEQ multiplex PCR was the method, and the copy in TCRdb shows in-frame clones only, minus some. Here the sample spans 20,000 or so clones, roughly 70% being singletons. Before the COVID-19 pandemic, during about 2010-2018, CD4+ T cells were taken from unexposed donors. Isolation of CD4+ T cells took place after less than 11 days in culture. This TCR was recovered from a human donor in good health. The sample taken for sequencing was CD4+ T cells from PBMCs, cultured in vitro.

CDR3 sequence (DNA): TGTGCCAGCAGCTTACGGGGAGGCATCTACGAGCAGTACTTC. This sequence encodes CASSLRGGIYEQYF. The chain employs TRBV11-1 and TRBJ2-7; D might be TRBD2 (6 bases). The CDR3 sequence is 14 residues long. The V end lost 2 bases, the J end lost 3 bases, and 11 bases lay between the germline ends. Looked up from germline, CDR1 is SGHAT and CDR2 is FQDESV (reference sequence).